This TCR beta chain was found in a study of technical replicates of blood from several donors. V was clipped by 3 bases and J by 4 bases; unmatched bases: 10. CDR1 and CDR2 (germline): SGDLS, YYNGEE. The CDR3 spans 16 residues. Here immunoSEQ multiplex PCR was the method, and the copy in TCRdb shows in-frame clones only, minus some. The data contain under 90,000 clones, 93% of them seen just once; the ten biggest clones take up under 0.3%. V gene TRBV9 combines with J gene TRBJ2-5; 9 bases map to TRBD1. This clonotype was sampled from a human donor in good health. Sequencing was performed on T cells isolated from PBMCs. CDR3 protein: CASSAGQGGRGETQYF. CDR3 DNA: TGTGCCAGCAGCGCGGGACAGGGAGGCCGTGGAGAGACCCAGTACTTC.